This TCR beta chain stems from a study of patients and donors after allogeneic stem cell transplantation. TCRdb reprocessed the RT-PCR reads via MiXCR and lists one record per CDR3 protein. This repertoire shows roughly 880,000 distinct CDR3 sequences, under 20% found once; its top ten account for around 6%. Trimming removed 4 bases at V and 7 bases at J, with 12 bases between. Germline V gene lookup returns CDR1 SGHRS and CDR2 YFSETQ. The CDR3 extends over 13 amino acids. This receptor was taken from a human donor who was either an allogeneic HSCT recipient or a stem cell or donor lymphocyte infusion donor (not recorded which). It is not recorded whose cells these are; they may come from a transplant donor. V usage is TRBV5-1 and J usage is TRBJ2-4; the D gene is possibly TRBD1 (6 bases). Material: blood, either unsorted or a sorted T cell fraction (not recorded which). The CDR3 reads CASSRRGRNIQYF. The CDR3 region has the DNA TGCGCCAGCAGCCGCAGGGGTAGGAACATTCAGTACTTC.